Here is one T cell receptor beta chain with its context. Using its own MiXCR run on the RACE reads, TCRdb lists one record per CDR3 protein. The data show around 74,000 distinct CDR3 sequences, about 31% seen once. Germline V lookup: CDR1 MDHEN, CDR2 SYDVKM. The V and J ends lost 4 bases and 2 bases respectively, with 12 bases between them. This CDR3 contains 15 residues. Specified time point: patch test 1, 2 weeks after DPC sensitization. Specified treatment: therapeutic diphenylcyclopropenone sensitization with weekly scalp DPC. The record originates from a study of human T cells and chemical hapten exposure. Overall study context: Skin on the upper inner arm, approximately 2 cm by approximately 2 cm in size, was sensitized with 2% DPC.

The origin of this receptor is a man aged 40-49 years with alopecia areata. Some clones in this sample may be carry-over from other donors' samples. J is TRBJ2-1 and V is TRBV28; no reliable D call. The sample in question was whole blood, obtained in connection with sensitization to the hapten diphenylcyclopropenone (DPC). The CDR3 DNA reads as TGTGCCAGCAGTTCTACGATTTCTACCTACAATGAGCAGTTCTTC. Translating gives CASSSTISTYNEQFF.